What follows are 30 T cell receptor beta chains derived from one specimen sequenced in a study of T cell responses to AZD1222 COVID-19 vaccine. Profiling relied on immunoSEQ multiplex PCR, and the TCRdb table lists in-frame clones only, not all of them. The sample consists of over 95,000 clones, approximately 88% of them appearing once. The sample here was peripheral blood, taken on day 0 of AZD1222 vaccination. These receptor sequences come from an adult in good health.

The V gene is TRBV21-1, the J gene TRBJ1-3. TRBV21-1 is annotated as a pseudogene. The CDR3 spans 14 residues. CDR3 in DNA: TGTGCCAGCAGCAAGGAGAGCTCTGGAAACACCATATATTTT. Encoded protein: CASSKESSGNTIYF.

The chain has TRBV10-3 and TRBJ2-1, with 9 bases lining up with TRBD2. CDR1 ENHRY and CDR2 SYGVKD come from the germline V gene. V was pared by 0 bases and J by 2 bases, with 2 bases of the junction left unmatched. This CDR3 contains 16 residues. The CDR3: CAISESSGSPYNEQFF. The CDR3 DNA reads TGTGCCATCAGTGAGTCTAGCGGGAGCCCCTACAATGAGCAGTTCTTC.

J is TRBJ2-1 and V is TRBV5-5; D is possibly TRBD1 or TRBD2 (6 bases each). The CDR3 covers 12 residues. V was shortened by 4 bases and J by 8 bases, with 10 bases between the two germline ends. Per the germline V gene, CDR1 is SGHKS and CDR2 is YYEKEE (reference sequence). The chain's CDR3 is CASSPEGDEQFF. The CDR3 nucleotides read TGTGCCAGCAGCCCGGAGGGGGATGAGCAGTTCTTC.

The V and J genes are TRBV28 and TRBJ1-6; D unclear. In germline, CDR1 is MDHEN, CDR2 SYDVKM. V lost 3 bases and J 10 bases, leaving 16 bases between the germline ends. This CDR3 region has 15 residues. The DNA for the CDR3 is TGTGCCAGCAGTTTCGGGGAAGGTTCGCACTCACCCCTCCACTTT. Its translation: CASSFGEGSHSPLHF.

This clone turned up a few times. J is TRBJ2-7 and V is TRBV20-1, with D perhaps matching TRBD1 (5 bases). Trimming stripped 3 bases from V and 5 bases from J, with 14 bases between. This CDR3 contains 13 residues. Germline lookup yields CDR1 DFQATT and CDR2 SNEGSKA (reference sequence). The CDR3 protein is CSASSQGRDEQYF. Written as DNA, the CDR3 is TGCAGTGCTAGTAGTCAGGGAAGAGACGAGCAGTACTTC.

The V call is TRBV7-8, the J call TRBJ2-1, with TRBD2 identical over 7 bases. The germline gives CDR1 SGHVS, CDR2 FQNEAQ. The CDR3 runs to 14 residues. Trimming cost V 2 bases and J 10 bases; bases outside gene matches: 8. DNA of the CDR3: TGTGCCAGCAGCTTAAGGCGGGAGAGATACGAGCAGTTCTTC. Translating gives CASSLRRERYEQFF.

In this sample, this clone turned up once. The chain has TRBV19 and TRBJ1-1, with D possibly being TRBD1 (5 bases). The V end lost 1 base, the J end lost 6 bases, and 12 bases lay between the germline ends. Germline CDR1 reads LNHDA; CDR2 reads SQIVND (reference sequence). The CDR3 is made up of 14 amino acids. CDR3: CASSIVHRSPEAFF. CDR3 nucleotide sequence: TGTGCCAGTAGTATAGTCCACAGGAGCCCTGAAGCTTTCTTT.

The chain employs TRBV7-3 and TRBJ1-6, with TRBD1 as a possible D gene (5 bases). V lost 0 bases and J lost 6, with 9 bases in between. The CDR3 is 15 amino acids. The V gene's germline CDR1 is SGHTA and CDR2 FQGTGA. Here the CDR3 DNA reads TGTGCCAGCAGCTTAACTGGGGGGACTAATTCACCCCTCCACTTT. Amino acid sequence: CASSLTGGTNSPLHF.

The genes are TRBV5-8 and TRBJ1-6; perhaps TRBD1 as D (6 bases). Germline CDR1 reads SGHTS; CDR2 reads YDEGEE. CDR3 length equals 14 residues. The ends were cut back, 4 bases at V and 9 bases at J, with 14 bases in the middle. The CDR3 region has the DNA TGTGCCAGCAGCCCACAGGGCATTACTTCACCCCTCCACTTT. Its translation is CASSPQGITSPLHF.

This clone was detected only a few times. The rearrangement uses TRBV4-2 and TRBJ1-1, with a tentative D call TRBD1 (5 bases). This CDR3 is 13 amino acids long. Germline V gives CDR1 LGHNA, CDR2 YNFKEQ. The V and J ends lost 5 bases and 0 bases respectively, with 7 bases between them. CDR3 nucleotide sequence: TGTGCCAGCAGCACACAGGTGAACACTGAAGCTTTCTTT. Protein: CASSTQVNTEAFF.

This rearrangement joins TRBV18 to TRBJ1-6, with 8 bases identical to TRBD1. The CDR3 extends over 15 amino acids. V trimming: 6 bases; J trimming: 8 bases; junction bases outside the gene matches: 9. Germline CDR1 is KGHSH and CDR2 is LQKENI. The CDR3 here is CASSSGQGKDSPLHF. CDR3 in DNA: TGTGCCAGCTCGTCCGGACAGGGCAAAGATTCACCCCTCCACTTT.

The rearrangement links TRBV7-9 to TRBJ1-2, with 9 bases that match TRBD1. The CDR3 sequence is 14 residues long. The germline V gene has CDR1 SEHNR and CDR2 FQNEAQ (reference sequence). The ends lost 5 bases at V and 4 bases at J; junction bases unmatched: 5. The CDR3 DNA follows: TGTGCCAGCAGCGGGGACAGGGCTGTCTATGGCTACACCTTC. Encoded protein: CASSGDRAVYGYTF.

The chain uses TRBV5-1 and TRBJ2-1, with D possibly matching TRBD2 (5 bases). Trimming pared 5 bases from V and 4 bases from J, leaving 10 bases between. This CDR3 contains 13 residues. Germline V lookup: CDR1 SGHRS, CDR2 YFSETQ. CDR3 loop: CASRRGIYNEQFF. DNA of the CDR3: TGCGCCAGCAGGAGAGGGATTTACAATGAGCAGTTCTTC. Full variable domain (remainder filled in from reference TRBV5-1 and TRBJ2-1): KAGVTQTPRYLIKTRGQQVTLSCSPISGHRSVSWYQQTPGQGLQFLFEYFSETQRNKGNFPGRFSGRQFSNSRSEMNVSTLELGDSALYLCASRRGIYNEQFFGPGTRLTVL.

The CDR3 region has the DNA TGTGCCAGCAGCTTTGGACGAGGAGGGACTGAAGCTTTCTTT. As protein: CASSFGRGGTEAFF. The rearrangement links TRBV11-2 to TRBJ1-1; D is uncertain. CDR1 is SGHAT, CDR2 FQNNGV, per germline. Trimming left V 3 bases short and J 5 bases short, with 13 bases between. The CDR3 is made up of 14 amino acids.

V gene TRBV7-6 combines with J gene TRBJ2-1; 12 nucleotides agree with TRBD2. V lost 5 bases to trimming and J lost 5 bases; unmatched junction nucleotides: 16. The CDR3 contains 19 residues. The germline CDR1 and CDR2 sequences are SGHVS and FNYEAQ. CDR3 bases: TGTGCCAGCAGCCCCAACTCGCCCGGGACTAGCGGGCGAAACAATGAGCAGTTCTTC. Translation gives CASSPNSPGTSGRNNEQFF.

The chain combines TRBV29-1 with TRBJ1-1; no clear D gene. From germline, CDR1 is SQVTM and CDR2 ANQGSEA. The CDR3 extends over 13 amino acids. CDR3 in amino acids: CSIQWRGRTEAFF. In DNA, the CDR3 is TGCAGTATTCAATGGAGAGGGCGTACTGAAGCTTTCTTT.

The V gene is TRBV5-1, the J gene TRBJ2-3, with 7 bases matching TRBD1. The germline V gene has CDR1 SGHRS and CDR2 YFSETQ. There are 15 residues in the CDR3. With V trimmed by 0 bases and J by 2 bases, 3 bases remained unmatched. CDR3 bases: TGCGCCAGCAGCTTGGAGGGACAGAACACAGATACGCAGTATTTT. Protein: CASSLEGQNTDTQYF.

The J gene is TRBJ2-2, the V gene TRBV6-1; 7 bases align to TRBD2. J lost 6 bases, V lost 2 bases, and 9 bases had no gene match. Germline CDR1 and CDR2: MNHNS and SASEGT. CDR3 size: 16 residues. For the CDR3, the DNA is TGTGCCAGCAGTGAAAATATGGGGGAGGGCCCCGGGGAGCTGTTTTTT. It codes for CASSENMGEGPGELFF.

The chain is built from TRBV28 and TRBJ2-7, with a weak D call TRBD2 (6 bases). The CDR3 is 15 residues long. CDR1 and CDR2 from the germline V gene are MDHEN and SYDVKM. V lost 3 bases and J 1 base, leaving 13 bases between the germline ends. The CDR3 coding sequence is TGTGCCAGCAGTTTTGGAGGGGACTCGTCCTACGAGCAGTACTTC. Translated: CASSFGGDSSYEQYF.

The chain carries TRBV5-6 and TRBJ1-1, with D uncertain. V lost 0 bases, J lost 0 bases, and 12 bases lay in between. CDR1 SGHDT and CDR2 YYEEEE come from the germline V gene. This CDR3 is built from 16 residues. CDR3 DNA: TGTGCCAGCAGCTTGGTTATAGTCGGATTGAACACTGAAGCTTTCTTT. It translates to CASSLVIVGLNTEAFF.

V and J are TRBV30 and TRBJ2-1; 13 positions agree with TRBD2. The CDR3 runs to 21 residues. V was pared by 3 bases and J by 0 bases, with 17 bases of the junction left unmatched. Per germline, CDR1 GTSNPN and CDR2 SVGIG (reference sequence). CDR3: CAWRENRGLAGESTSYNEQFF. The CDR3 DNA reads as TGTGCCTGGAGAGAAAACCGCGGACTAGCGGGAGAGAGTACCTCCTACAATGAGCAGTTCTTC.

J is TRBJ2-7 and V is TRBV3-1 (or the pseudogene TRBV3-2), with 8 bases identical to TRBD2. CDR1 LGHDT and CDR2 YNNKEL come from the germline V gene (reference sequence). The CDR3 is 14 amino acids. V lost 2 bases to trimming and J lost 1 base; unmatched junction nucleotides: 1. The CDR3 protein is CASSQREGSYEQYF. CDR3 nucleotide sequence: TGTGCCAGCAGCCAACGGGAGGGGTCCTACGAGCAGTACTTC.

The chain couples TRBV27 to TRBJ2-7; D may match TRBD1 or TRBD2 (5 bases each). This CDR3 has 11 amino acids. Trimming took off 4 bases at V and 6 bases at J, with 7 bases between the two ends. CDR1 is MNHEY and CDR2 is SMNVEV in the germline V gene (reference sequence). CDR3 sequence: CASSWGREQYF. CDR3 coding DNA: TGTGCCAGCAGTTGGGGACGCGAGCAGTACTTC.

The chain joins TRBV21-1 to TRBJ2-7. TRBV21-1 is given as a pseudogene. The CDR3 consists of 15 residues. In DNA, the CDR3 is TGTGCCAGCAGCAATCTTAGGGTTGCTGCCTACGAGCAGTACTTC. As protein: CASSNLRVAAYEQYF.

The rearrangement joins TRBV29-1 to TRBJ2-7; D is tentatively TRBD1 or TRBD2 (5 bases each). The CDR3 covers 12 residues. Between the trimmed V and J ends, which lost 4 bases and 6 bases, there was a span of 13 bases. Germline-derived CDR1 and CDR2 are SQVTM and ANQGSEA. CDR3 sequence reads: CSVGGDVGEQYF. The CDR3, as DNA: TGCAGCGTTGGAGGGGATGTTGGCGAGCAGTACTTC.

There are a few counts of this clone. The rearrangement joins TRBV12-3 or TRBV12-4 to TRBJ1-4; 7 bases are shared with TRBD1. V dropped 8 bases and J dropped 11; count of bases not matched to a gene: 11. CDR3 length: 13 residues. The CDR3 DNA reads TGTGCCAGCTCCAGACAGGGAACGGATAAACTGTTTTTT. It specifies CASSRQGTDKLFF.

This clone was picked up a small number of times. Written as DNA, the CDR3 is TGTGCCTGGAGTGTATTCCTTGGAGGGACAGGGATCCATGAGCAGTTCTTC. Translated, it gives CAWSVFLGGTGIHEQFF. This rearrangement joins TRBV30 to TRBJ2-1, with 9 bases identical to TRBD1. Germline V gene data show CDR1 as GTSNPN and CDR2 as SVGIG (reference sequence). After removal of 0 bases from V and 8 bases from J, the junction contained 14 bases not matched to a gene. The CDR3 has 17 residues.

This chain links TRBV12-3 or TRBV12-4 with TRBJ2-1; no definite D call. This CDR3 contains 13 residues. Trimming pared 6 bases from V and 9 bases from J, leaving 15 bases between. CDR3 region: CASSPAVGPEQFF. CDR3 DNA sequence: TGTGCCAGCAGCCCCGCCGTAGGGCCTGAGCAGTTCTTC.

This chain connects TRBV2 to TRBJ2-2; D is undetermined. The V end lost 4 bases, the J end lost 5 bases, and 11 bases lay between the germline ends. Germline lookup yields CDR1 SNHLY and CDR2 FYNNEI. This CDR3 region has 14 residues. The CDR3 sequence is CASSVLAETGELFF. The CDR3 region has the DNA TGTGCCAGCAGTGTTTTGGCTGAGACCGGGGAGCTGTTTTTT.

The V gene is TRBV9, the J gene TRBJ1-2; D possibly corresponds to TRBD1 (6 bases). Germline V CDR1 and CDR2: SGDLS, YYNGEE. The V and J ends lost 3 bases and 8 bases respectively, with 14 bases between them. CDR3 length: 13 amino acids. The CDR3 spells CASSEVGAGGYTF. The CDR3 DNA reads as TGTGCCAGCAGCGAAGTGGGGGCTGGCGGCTACACCTTC.